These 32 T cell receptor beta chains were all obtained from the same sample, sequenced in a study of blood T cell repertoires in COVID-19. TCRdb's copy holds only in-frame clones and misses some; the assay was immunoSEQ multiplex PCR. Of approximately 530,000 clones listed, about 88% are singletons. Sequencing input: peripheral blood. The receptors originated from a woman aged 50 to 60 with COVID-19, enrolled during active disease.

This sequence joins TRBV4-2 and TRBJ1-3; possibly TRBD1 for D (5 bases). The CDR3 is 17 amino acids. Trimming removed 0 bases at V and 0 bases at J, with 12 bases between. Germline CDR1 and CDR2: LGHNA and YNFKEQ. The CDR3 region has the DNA TGTGCCAGCAGCCAAGATGGGGGGGGAGACTCTGGAAACACCATATATTTT. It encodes CASSQDGGGDSGNTIYF.

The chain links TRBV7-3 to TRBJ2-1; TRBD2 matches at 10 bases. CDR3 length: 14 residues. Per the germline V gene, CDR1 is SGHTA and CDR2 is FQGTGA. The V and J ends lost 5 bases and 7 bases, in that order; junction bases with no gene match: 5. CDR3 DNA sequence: TGTGCCAGCAGCCGGGCTAGCGGGGGAAATGAGCAGTTCTTC. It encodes CASSRASGGNEQFF.

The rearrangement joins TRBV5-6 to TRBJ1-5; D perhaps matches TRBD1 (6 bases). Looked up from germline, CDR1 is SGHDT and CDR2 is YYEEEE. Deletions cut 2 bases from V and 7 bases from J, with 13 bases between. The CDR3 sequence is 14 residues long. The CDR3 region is CASSFGAGEQPQHF. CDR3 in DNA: TGTGCCAGCAGCTTCGGCGCAGGGGAACAGCCCCAGCATTTT. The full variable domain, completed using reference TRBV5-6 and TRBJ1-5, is DAGVTQSPTHLIKTRGQQVTLRCSPKSGHDTVSWYQQALGQGPQFIFQYYEEEERQRGNFPDRFSGHQFPNYSSELNVNALLLGDSALYLCASSFGAGEQPQHFGDGTRLSIL.

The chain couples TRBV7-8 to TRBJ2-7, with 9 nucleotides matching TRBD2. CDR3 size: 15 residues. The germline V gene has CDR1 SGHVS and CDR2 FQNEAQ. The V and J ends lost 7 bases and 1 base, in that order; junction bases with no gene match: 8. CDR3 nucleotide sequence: TGTGCCAGCACCAAGGAGCGGGGGGTTTCCTACGAGCAGTACTTC. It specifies CASTKERGVSYEQYF.

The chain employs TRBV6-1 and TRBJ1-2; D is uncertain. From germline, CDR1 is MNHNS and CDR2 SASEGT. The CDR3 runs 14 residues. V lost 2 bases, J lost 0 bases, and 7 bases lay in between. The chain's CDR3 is CASSELGANYGYTF. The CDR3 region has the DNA TGTGCCAGCAGTGAACTTGGAGCTAACTATGGCTACACCTTC.

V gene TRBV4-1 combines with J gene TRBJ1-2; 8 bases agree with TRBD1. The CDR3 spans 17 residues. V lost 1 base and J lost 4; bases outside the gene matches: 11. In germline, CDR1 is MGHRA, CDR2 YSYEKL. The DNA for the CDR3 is TGCGCCAGCAGCCAAGGGGTCGCCAGACAGGGGAGCTATGGCTACACCTTC. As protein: CASSQGVARQGSYGYTF.

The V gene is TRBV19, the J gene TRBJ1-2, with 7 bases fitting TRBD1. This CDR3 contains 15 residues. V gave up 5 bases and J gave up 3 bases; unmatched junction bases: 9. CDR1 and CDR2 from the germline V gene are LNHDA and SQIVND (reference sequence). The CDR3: CASSSRQGGDYGYTF. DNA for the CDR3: TGTGCCAGTAGTTCCCGACAGGGTGGAGACTATGGCTACACCTTC.

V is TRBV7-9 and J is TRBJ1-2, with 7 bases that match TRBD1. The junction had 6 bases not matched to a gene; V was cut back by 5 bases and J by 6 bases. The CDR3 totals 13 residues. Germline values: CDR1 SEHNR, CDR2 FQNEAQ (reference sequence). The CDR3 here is CASSRGQADGYTF. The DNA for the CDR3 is TGTGCCAGCAGCAGAGGACAGGCGGATGGCTACACCTTC.

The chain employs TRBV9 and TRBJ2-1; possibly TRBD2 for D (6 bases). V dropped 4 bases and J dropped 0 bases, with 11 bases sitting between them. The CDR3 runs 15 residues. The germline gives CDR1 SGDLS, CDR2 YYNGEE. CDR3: CASSSRGDSYNEQFF. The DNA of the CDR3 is TGTGCCAGCAGCTCGCGGGGCGACTCCTACAATGAGCAGTTCTTC. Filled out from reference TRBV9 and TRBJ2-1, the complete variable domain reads DSGVTQTPKHLITATGQRVTLRCSPRSGDLSVYWYQQSLDQGLQFLIQYYNGEERAKGNILERFSAQQFPDLHSELNLSSLELGDSALYFCASSSRGDSYNEQFFGPGTRLTVL.

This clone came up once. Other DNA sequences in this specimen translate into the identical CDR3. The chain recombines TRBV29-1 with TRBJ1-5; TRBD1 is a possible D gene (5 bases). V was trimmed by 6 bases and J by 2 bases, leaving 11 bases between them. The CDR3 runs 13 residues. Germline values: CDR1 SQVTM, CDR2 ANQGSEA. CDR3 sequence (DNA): TGCAGCGTCGGCGGGGGGGGCAATCAGCCCCAGCATTTT. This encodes CSVGGGGNQPQHF.

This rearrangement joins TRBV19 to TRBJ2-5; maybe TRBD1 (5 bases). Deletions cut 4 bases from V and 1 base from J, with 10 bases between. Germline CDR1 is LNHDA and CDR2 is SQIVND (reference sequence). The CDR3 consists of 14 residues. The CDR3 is CASSTTALQETQYF. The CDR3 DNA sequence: TGTGCCAGTAGTACGACAGCACTCCAAGAGACCCAGTACTTC.

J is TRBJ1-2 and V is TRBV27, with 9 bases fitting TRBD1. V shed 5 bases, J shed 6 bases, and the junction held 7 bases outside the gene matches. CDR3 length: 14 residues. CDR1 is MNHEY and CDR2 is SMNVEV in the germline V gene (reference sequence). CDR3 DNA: TGTGCCAGCAGTCCGCGACAGGGGGGGGATGGCTACACCTTC. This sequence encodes CASSPRQGGDGYTF.

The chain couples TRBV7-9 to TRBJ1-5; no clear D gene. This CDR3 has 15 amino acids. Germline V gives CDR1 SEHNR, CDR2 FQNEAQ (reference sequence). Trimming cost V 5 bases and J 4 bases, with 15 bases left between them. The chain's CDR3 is CASSPRRPLNQPQHF. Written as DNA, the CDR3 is TGTGCCAGCAGCCCACGGCGGCCGCTGAATCAGCCCCAGCATTTT.

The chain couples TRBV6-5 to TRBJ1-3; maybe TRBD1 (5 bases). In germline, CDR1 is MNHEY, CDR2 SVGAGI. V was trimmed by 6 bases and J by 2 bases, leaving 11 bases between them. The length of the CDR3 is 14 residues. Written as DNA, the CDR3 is TGTGCCAGCAGAGCAGGGATAACTGGAAACACCATATATTTT. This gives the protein CASRAGITGNTIYF.

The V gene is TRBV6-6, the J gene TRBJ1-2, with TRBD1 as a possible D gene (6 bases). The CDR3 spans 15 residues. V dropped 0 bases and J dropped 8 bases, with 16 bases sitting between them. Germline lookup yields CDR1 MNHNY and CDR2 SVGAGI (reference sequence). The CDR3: CASSYSAGAGKGYTF. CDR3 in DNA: TGTGCCAGCAGTTACTCGGCGGGGGCAGGGAAAGGCTACACCTTC.

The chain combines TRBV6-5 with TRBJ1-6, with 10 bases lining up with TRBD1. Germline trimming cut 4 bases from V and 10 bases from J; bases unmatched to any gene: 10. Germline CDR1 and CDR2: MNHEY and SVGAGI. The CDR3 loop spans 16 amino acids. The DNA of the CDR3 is TGTGCCAGCAGTTTAACCGGGACAGGGGTTCGATCACCCCTCCACTTT. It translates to CASSLTGTGVRSPLHF.

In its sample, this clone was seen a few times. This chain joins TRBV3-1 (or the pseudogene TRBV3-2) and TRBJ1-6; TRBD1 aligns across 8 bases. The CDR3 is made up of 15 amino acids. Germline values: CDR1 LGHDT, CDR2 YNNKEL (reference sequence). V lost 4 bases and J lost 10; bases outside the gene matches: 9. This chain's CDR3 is CASSLVQGGGSPLHF. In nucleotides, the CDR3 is TGTGCCAGCAGCCTCGTACAGGGGGGTGGGTCACCCCTCCACTTT.

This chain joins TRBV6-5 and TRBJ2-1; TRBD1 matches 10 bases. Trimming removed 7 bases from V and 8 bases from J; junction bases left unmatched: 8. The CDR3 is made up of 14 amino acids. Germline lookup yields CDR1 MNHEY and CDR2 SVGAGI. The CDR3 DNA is TGTGCCAGCATCCGGGACAGGGGCGCCGATGAGCAGTTCTTC. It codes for CASIRDRGADEQFF.

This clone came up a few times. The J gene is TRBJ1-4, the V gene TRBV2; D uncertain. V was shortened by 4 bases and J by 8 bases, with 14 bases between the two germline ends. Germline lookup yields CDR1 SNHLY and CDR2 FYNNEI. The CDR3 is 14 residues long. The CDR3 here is CASSASNGEEKLFF. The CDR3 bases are TGTGCCAGCAGTGCGAGCAACGGGGAAGAAAAACTGTTTTTT.

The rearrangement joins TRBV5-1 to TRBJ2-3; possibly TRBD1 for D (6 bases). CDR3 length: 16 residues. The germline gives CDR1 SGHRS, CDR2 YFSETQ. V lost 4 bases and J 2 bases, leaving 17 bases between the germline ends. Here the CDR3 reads CASSDTGQFPTDTQYF. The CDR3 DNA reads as TGCGCCAGCAGCGACACCGGACAGTTCCCCACAGATACGCAGTATTTT.

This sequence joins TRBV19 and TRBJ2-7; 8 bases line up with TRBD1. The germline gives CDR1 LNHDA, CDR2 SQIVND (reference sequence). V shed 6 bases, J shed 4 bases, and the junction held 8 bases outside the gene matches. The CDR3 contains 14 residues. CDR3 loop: CASSTGQDFYEQYF. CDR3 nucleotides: TGTGCCAGTAGCACGGGACAGGACTTTTACGAGCAGTACTTC. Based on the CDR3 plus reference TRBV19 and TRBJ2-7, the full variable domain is DGGITQSPKYLFRKEGQNVTLSCEQNLNHDAMYWYRQDPGQGLRLIYYSQIVNDFQKGDIAEGYSVSREKKESFPLTVTSAQKNPTAFYLCASSTGQDFYEQYFGPGTRLTVT.

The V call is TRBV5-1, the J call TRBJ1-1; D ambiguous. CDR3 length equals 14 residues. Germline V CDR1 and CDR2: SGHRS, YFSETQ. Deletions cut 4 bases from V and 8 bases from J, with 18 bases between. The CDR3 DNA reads TGCGCCAGCAGCCTCGAAAGTAGCCCTATGGAAGCTTTCTTT. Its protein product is CASSLESSPMEAFF.

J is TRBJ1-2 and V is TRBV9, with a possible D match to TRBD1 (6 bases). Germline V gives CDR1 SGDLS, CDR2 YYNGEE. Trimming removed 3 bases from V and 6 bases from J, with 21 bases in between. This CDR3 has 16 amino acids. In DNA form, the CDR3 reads TGTGCCAGCAGCGACAACAGGGAGGGCCTTGCGGATGGCTACACCTTC. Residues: CASSDNREGLADGYTF.

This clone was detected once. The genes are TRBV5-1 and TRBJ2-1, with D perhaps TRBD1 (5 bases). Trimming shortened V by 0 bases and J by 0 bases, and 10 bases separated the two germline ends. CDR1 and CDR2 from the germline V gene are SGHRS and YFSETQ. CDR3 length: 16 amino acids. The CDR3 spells CASSLGQTSSYNEQFF. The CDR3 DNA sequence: TGCGCCAGCAGCTTGGGACAGACCAGCTCCTACAATGAGCAGTTCTTC.

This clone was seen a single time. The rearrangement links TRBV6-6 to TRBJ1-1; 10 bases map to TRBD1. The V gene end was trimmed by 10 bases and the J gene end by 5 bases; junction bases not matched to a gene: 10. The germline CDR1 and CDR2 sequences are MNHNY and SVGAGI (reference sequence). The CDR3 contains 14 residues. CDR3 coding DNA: TGTGCCACGGGCGACAGGGGGCGCGGGACTGAAGCTTTCTTT. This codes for CATGDRGRGTEAFF.

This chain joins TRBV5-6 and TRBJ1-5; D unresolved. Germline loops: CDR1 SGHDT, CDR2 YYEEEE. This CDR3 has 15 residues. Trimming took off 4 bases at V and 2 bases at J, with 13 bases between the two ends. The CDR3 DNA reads TGTGCCAGCAGCCCTCCGGTAGTAGGCAATCAGCCCCAGCATTTT. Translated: CASSPPVVGNQPQHF.

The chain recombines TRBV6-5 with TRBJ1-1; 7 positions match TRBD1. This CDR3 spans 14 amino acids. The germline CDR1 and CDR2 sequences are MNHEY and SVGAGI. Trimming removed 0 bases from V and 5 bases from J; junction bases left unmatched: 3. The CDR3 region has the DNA TGTGCCAGCAGTTACTCCGACAGGGCTACTGAAGCTTTCTTT. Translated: CASSYSDRATEAFF.

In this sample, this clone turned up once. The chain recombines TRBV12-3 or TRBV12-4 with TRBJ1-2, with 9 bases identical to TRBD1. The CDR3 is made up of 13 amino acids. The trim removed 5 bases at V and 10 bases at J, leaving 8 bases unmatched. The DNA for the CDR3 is TGTGCCAGCAGTCAAGACAGGGGGGGGTACTACACCTTC. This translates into CASSQDRGGYYTF.

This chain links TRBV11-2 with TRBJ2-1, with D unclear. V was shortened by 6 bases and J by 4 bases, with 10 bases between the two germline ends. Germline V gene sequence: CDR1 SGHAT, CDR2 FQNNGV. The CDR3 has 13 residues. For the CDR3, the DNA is TGTGCCAGCAGTTCTACACAGTACAATGAGCAGTTCTTC. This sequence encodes CASSSTQYNEQFF.

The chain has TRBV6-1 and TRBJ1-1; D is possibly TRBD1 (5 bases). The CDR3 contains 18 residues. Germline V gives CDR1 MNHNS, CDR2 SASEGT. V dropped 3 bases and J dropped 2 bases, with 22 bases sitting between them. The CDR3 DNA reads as TGTGCCAGCAGTGACCAGCCGTTGACAGCATCGGTCAACACTGAAGCTTTCTTT. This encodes CASSDQPLTASVNTEAFF.

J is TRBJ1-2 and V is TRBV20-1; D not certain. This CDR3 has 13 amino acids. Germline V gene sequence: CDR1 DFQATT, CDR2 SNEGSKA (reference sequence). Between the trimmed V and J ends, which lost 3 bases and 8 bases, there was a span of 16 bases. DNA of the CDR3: TGCAGTGCTAGTCCCTCTCCCTCAGGAGGCTACACCTTC. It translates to CSASPSPSGGYTF.

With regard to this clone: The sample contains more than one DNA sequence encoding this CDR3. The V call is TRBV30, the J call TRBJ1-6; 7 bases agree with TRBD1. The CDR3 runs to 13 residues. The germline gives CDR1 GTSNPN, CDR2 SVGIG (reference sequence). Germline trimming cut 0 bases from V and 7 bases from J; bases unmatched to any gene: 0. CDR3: CAWSVGGNSPLHF. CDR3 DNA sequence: TGTGCCTGGAGTGTAGGGGGCAATTCACCCCTCCACTTT. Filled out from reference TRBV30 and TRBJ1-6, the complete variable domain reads SQTIHQWPATLVQPVGSPLSLECTVEGTSNPNLYWYRQAAGRGLQLLFYSVGIGQISSEVPQNLSASRPQDRQFILSSKKLLLSDSGFYLCAWSVGGNSPLHFGNGTRLTVT.